Following are 22 T cell receptor beta chains from one sample sequenced in a study of graft-versus-host responses after intestinal transplantation. TCRdb keeps only in-frame clones here, not all; method: immunoSEQ multiplex PCR. The top ten clones hold 0.45% to 0.65% of a sample with about 110,000 clones, around 93% of them seen once. These receptors are not linked to any known antigen. The starting material was unstimulated CD8+ T cells sorted from spleen or lymph node cells, obtained before intestinal transplant. These receptors were obtained from a human donor who received an intestinal transplant.

V gene TRBV9 combines with J gene TRBJ2-2; perhaps D is TRBD1 or TRBD2 (5 bases each). Germline V gives CDR1 SGDLS, CDR2 YYNGEE. Trimming removed 0 bases from V and 7 bases from J, with 16 bases in between. The CDR3 totals 16 residues. CDR3 bases: TGTGCCAGCAGCGTAGCTATTGATGGGGGAGTCGGGGAGCTGTTTTTT. It specifies CASSVAIDGGVGELFF.

The V call is TRBV11-2, the J call TRBJ1-1; 7 bases line up with TRBD1. This CDR3 has 15 residues. V was clipped by 8 bases and J by 0 bases; unmatched bases: 9. The germline CDR1 and CDR2 sequences are SGHAT and FQNNGV. CDR3 region: CASFLLTGMNTEAFF. The CDR3 DNA is TGTGCCAGCTTTCTCTTGACAGGGATGAACACTGAAGCTTTCTTT.

V gene TRBV19 combines with J gene TRBJ1-5; no firm D call. Germline V gene sequence: CDR1 LNHDA, CDR2 SQIVND (reference sequence). Trimming removed 4 bases from V and 9 bases from J, with 13 bases in between. The CDR3 length is 13 residues. The CDR3 loop is CASSTRTGGPQHF. CDR3 nucleotide sequence: TGTGCCAGTAGTACCCGGACGGGTGGGCCCCAGCATTTT. The full variable domain, rest sourced from reference TRBV19 and TRBJ1-5, is DGGITQSPKYLFRKEGQNVTLSCEQNLNHDAMYWYRQDPGQGLRLIYYSQIVNDFQKGDIAEGYSVSREKKESFPLTVTSAQKNPTAFYLCASSTRTGGPQHFGDGTRLSIL.

Of note for this clone: Other DNA sequences of this sample code for an identical CDR3. As DNA, the CDR3 is TGTGCCAGCAGTTTATCAGGTAGCTCCTACAATGAGCAGTTCTTC. It translates to CASSLSGSSYNEQFF. The chain links TRBV27 to TRBJ2-1, with D hard to call. Per germline, CDR1 MNHEY and CDR2 SMNVEV (reference sequence). Trimming took off 0 bases at V and 0 bases at J, with 6 bases between the two ends. This CDR3 comprises 15 residues.

This chain uses TRBV19 with TRBJ2-1; a possible D gene is TRBD2 (6 bases). The germline gives CDR1 LNHDA, CDR2 SQIVND (reference sequence). The V gene lost 10 bases and the J gene lost 6 bases, with 22 bases spanning the gap. CDR3 length: 15 amino acids. The CDR3 DNA is TGTGCCACCTCGATCTTGGGAGGAGGGTTCAATGAGCAGTTCTTC. Its translation: CATSILGGGFNEQFF.

The V call is TRBV19, the J call TRBJ1-5; D unclear. CDR1 LNHDA and CDR2 SQIVND come from the germline V gene (reference sequence). The CDR3 totals 15 residues. The germline V and J ends were trimmed by 3 bases and 3 bases, with 12 bases remaining between them. Here the CDR3 reads CASSMGSEPNQPQHF. In DNA, the CDR3 is TGTGCCAGTAGTATGGGATCGGAGCCCAATCAGCCCCAGCATTTT.

The chain combines TRBV6-5 with TRBJ2-2; D is ambiguous. Germline V gene lookup returns CDR1 MNHEY and CDR2 SVGAGI. The CDR3 spans 15 residues. Trimming removed 6 bases from V and 2 bases from J, with 13 bases in between. The CDR3 DNA sequence: TGTGCCAGCAGCCTCGAGTTGTCCAACACCGGGGAGCTGTTTTTT. As protein: CASSLELSNTGELFF.

This clone was seen just once. The chain is built from TRBV4-1 and TRBJ1-2; D may be TRBD1 (5 bases). Germline CDR1 reads MGHRA; CDR2 reads YSYEKL. This CDR3 is 18 amino acids long. The V end lost 0 bases, the J end lost 2 bases, and 19 bases lay between the germline ends. CDR3: CASSQDPGDWQGNYGYTF. CDR3 in DNA: TGCGCCAGCAGCCAAGATCCGGGGGACTGGCAAGGAAACTATGGCTACACCTTC.

The chain links TRBV13 to TRBJ2-5, with D possibly TRBD1 on 6 matching bases. The CDR3 contains 13 residues. The germline V gene has CDR1 PRHDT and CDR2 FYEKMQ (reference sequence). The V gene lost 5 bases and the J gene lost 3 bases, with 10 bases spanning the gap. The CDR3 protein is CASSLRGKETQYF. CDR3 DNA sequence: TGTGCCAGCAGCCTAAGGGGGAAAGAGACCCAGTACTTC. The full variable domain, rest sourced from reference TRBV13 and TRBJ2-5, is AAGVIQSPRHLIKEKRETATLKCYPIPRHDTVYWYQQGPGQDPQFLISFYEKMQSDKGSIPDRFSAQQFSDYHSELNMSSLELGDSALYFCASSLRGKETQYFGPGTRLLVL.

The chain joins TRBV6-5 to TRBJ2-1; D gene ambiguous. This CDR3 spans 12 amino acids. CDR1 and CDR2 from the germline V gene are MNHEY and SVGAGI. V lost 2 bases, J lost 10 bases, and 9 bases lay in between. In DNA, the CDR3 is TGTGCCAGCAGTTACAGCTGGGTCGAGCAGTTCTTC. This encodes CASSYSWVEQFF.

The V gene is TRBV15, the J gene TRBJ2-1, with TRBD2 matching over 9 bases. From germline, CDR1 is LNHNV and CDR2 YYDKDF (reference sequence). With 0 bases clipped from V and 6 bases from J, the junction kept 6 bases outside the gene matches. The CDR3 length is 16 residues. The CDR3 coding sequence is TGTGCCACCAGCAGAGAGGGCGGGAGGGCGATCAATGAGCAGTTCTTC. Its translation: CATSREGGRAINEQFF.

The V gene is TRBV4-2, the J gene TRBJ2-7; tentative D call: TRBD2 (6 bases). CDR1 and CDR2 (germline): LGHNA, YNFKEQ. The CDR3 is 14 amino acids. The V end lost 5 bases, the J end lost 6 bases, and 17 bases lay between the germline ends. This CDR3 reads CASSALAQSVEQYF. The CDR3 DNA is TGTGCCAGCAGCGCCCTAGCGCAGAGCGTCGAGCAGTACTTC.

J is TRBJ2-1 and V is TRBV28, with D possibly TRBD1 on 5 matching bases. V lost 5 bases and J lost 7, with 6 bases in between. The CDR3 totals 11 residues. The V gene's germline CDR1 is MDHEN and CDR2 SYDVKM. The CDR3 spells CASSKGNEQFF. In DNA, the CDR3 is TGTGCCAGCAGTAAGGGGAATGAGCAGTTCTTC.

The CDR3 DNA reads as TGTGCCTACCGCGGGGGGATCACCGGGGAGCTGTTTTTT. Its protein is CAYRGGITGELFF. The genes are TRBV30 and TRBJ1-3, with 8 bases fitting TRBD2. The J call may not be correct, given that the DNA end is closer to TRBJ2-2. The CDR3 has 13 amino acids. Germline-derived CDR1 and CDR2 are GTSNPN and SVGIG (reference sequence).

V gene TRBV27 combines with J gene TRBJ1-5; 7 nucleotides align to TRBD1. The V gene's germline CDR1 is MNHEY and CDR2 SMNVEV (reference sequence). The CDR3 loop spans 15 amino acids. V gave up 2 bases and J gave up 6 bases; unmatched junction bases: 7. CDR3: CASSLGGGGRQPQHF. As DNA, the CDR3 is TGTGCCAGCAGTTTAGGAGGGGGCGGACGTCAGCCCCAGCATTTT.

The rearrangement uses TRBV27 and TRBJ1-1; TRBD1 is a possible D gene (5 bases). Trimming took 5 bases from V and 0 from J, leaving 13 bases between them. This CDR3 comprises 15 residues. Germline V gene lookup returns CDR1 MNHEY and CDR2 SMNVEV (reference sequence). DNA of the CDR3: TGTGCCAGCAGTATATTAGGGGATATGAACACTGAAGCTTTCTTT. This translates into CASSILGDMNTEAFF.

V is TRBV5-1 and J is TRBJ2-3; 11 bases map to TRBD2. After removal of 7 bases from V and 5 bases from J, the junction contained 9 bases not matched to a gene. The CDR3 extends over 15 amino acids. Germline-derived CDR1 and CDR2 are SGHRS and YFSETQ. CDR3 protein: CASQQTSGNEDTQYF. The DNA of the CDR3 is TGCGCCAGCCAGCAGACTAGCGGGAATGAAGATACGCAGTATTTT.

This rearrangement joins TRBV29-1 to TRBJ1-3; the D is unclear. Germline V CDR1 and CDR2: SQVTM, ANQGSEA. Trimming pared 3 bases from V and 4 bases from J, leaving 10 bases between. CDR3 length: 13 residues. The CDR3 nucleotides read TGCAGCGTTGAGGCCAGGCAGGGAAACACCATATATTTT. It yields the protein CSVEARQGNTIYF. Filled out from reference TRBV29-1 and TRBJ1-3, the complete variable domain reads SAVISQKPSRDICQRGTSLTIQCQVDSQVTMMFWYRQQPGQSLTLIATANQGSEATYESGFVIDKFPISRPNLTFSTLTVSNMSPEDSSIYLCSVEARQGNTIYFGEGSWLTVV.

V and J are TRBV29-1 and TRBJ1-1; D gene uncertain. Germline CDR1 reads SQVTM; CDR2 reads ANQGSEA. CDR3 length: 14 amino acids. Deletions cut 4 bases from V and 0 bases from J, with 12 bases between. The CDR3 DNA follows: TGCAGCGTTGTTGGTTCAGACCTGAACACTGAAGCTTTCTTT. This codes for CSVVGSDLNTEAFF.

There are a few counts of this clone. The chain combines TRBV6-1 with TRBJ1-2; weak D call: TRBD1 (5 bases). Trimming removed 4 bases at V and 5 bases at J, with 20 bases between. The CDR3 contains 16 residues. Germline V lookup: CDR1 MNHNS, CDR2 SASEGT. CDR3 loop: CASSGFPRQGPYGYTF. DNA of the CDR3: TGTGCCAGCAGTGGCTTCCCCCGCCAGGGACCTTATGGCTACACCTTC.

The chain combines TRBV7-6 with TRBJ2-1; D remains ambiguous. CDR1 is SGHVS, CDR2 FNYEAQ, per germline. The V gene lost 2 bases and the J gene lost 10 bases, with 6 bases spanning the gap. The CDR3 has 11 residues. The CDR3 DNA follows: TGTGCCAGCAGCTTATCAGAGGAGCAGTTCTTC. Translation gives CASSLSEEQFF.

The chain employs TRBV27 and TRBJ2-1; D possibly corresponds to TRBD2 (5 bases). CDR1 and CDR2 from the germline V gene are MNHEY and SMNVEV (reference sequence). V dropped 5 bases and J dropped 7 bases, with 18 bases sitting between them. This CDR3 comprises 15 residues. CDR3 residues: CASSAGIAPRNEQFF. Here the CDR3 DNA reads TGTGCCAGCAGTGCCGGGATAGCGCCACGTAATGAGCAGTTCTTC.